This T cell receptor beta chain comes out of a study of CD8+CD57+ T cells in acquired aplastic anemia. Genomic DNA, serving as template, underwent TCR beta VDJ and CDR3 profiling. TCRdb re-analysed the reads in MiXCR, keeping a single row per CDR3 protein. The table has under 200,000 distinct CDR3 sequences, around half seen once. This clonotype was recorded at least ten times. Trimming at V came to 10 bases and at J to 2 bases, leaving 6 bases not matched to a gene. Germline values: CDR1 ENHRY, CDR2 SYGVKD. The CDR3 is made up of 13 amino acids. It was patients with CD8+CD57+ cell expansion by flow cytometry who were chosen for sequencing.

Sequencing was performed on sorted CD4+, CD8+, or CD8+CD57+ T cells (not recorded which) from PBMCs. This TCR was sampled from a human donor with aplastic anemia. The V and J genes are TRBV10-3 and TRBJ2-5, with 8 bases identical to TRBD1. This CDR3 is CASNTGGQETQYF. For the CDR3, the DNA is TGTGCCAGCAATACAGGGGGGCAAGAGACCCAGTACTTC.